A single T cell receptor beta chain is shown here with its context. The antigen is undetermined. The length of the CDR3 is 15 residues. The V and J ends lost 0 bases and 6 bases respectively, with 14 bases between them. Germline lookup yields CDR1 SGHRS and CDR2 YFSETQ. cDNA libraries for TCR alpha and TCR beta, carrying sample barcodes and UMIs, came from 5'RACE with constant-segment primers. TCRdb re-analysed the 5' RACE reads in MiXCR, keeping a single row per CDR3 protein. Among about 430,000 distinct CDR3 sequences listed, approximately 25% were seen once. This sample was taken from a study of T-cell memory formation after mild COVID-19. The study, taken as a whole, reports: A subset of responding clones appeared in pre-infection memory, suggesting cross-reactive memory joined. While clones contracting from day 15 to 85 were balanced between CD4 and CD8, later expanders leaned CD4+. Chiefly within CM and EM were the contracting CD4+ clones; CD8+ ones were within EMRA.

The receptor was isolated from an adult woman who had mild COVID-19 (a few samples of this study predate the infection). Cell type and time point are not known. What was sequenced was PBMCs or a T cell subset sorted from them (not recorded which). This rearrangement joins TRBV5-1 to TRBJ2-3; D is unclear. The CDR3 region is CASSLVGYLTDTQYF. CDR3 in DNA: TGCGCCAGCAGCTTGGTTGGCTACCTCACGGATACGCAGTATTTT.